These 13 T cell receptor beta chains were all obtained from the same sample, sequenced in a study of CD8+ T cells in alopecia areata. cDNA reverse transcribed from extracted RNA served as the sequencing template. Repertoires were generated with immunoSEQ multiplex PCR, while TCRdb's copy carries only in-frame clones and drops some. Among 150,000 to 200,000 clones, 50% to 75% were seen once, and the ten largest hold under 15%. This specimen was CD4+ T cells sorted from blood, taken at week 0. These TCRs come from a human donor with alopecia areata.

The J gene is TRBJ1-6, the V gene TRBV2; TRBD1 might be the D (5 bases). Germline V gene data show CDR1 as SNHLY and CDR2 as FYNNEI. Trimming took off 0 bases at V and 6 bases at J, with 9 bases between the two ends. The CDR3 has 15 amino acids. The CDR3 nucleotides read TGTGCCAGCAGTGAAGCGTGGGGGGTTAATTCACCCCTCCACTTT. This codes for CASSEAWGVNSPLHF.

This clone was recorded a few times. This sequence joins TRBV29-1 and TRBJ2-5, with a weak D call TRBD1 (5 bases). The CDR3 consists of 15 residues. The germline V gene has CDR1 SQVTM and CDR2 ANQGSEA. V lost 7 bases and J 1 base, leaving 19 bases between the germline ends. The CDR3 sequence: CSGTKTDGAQETQYF. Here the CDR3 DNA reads TGCAGCGGGACAAAGACGGACGGAGCCCAAGAGACCCAGTACTTC.

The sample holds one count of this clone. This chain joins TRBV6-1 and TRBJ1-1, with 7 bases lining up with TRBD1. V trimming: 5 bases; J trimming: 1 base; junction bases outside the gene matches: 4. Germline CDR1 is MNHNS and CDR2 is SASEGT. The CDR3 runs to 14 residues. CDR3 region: CASSPRDRNTEAFF. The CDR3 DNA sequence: TGTGCCAGCAGTCCCCGGGACAGGAACACTGAAGCTTTCTTT.

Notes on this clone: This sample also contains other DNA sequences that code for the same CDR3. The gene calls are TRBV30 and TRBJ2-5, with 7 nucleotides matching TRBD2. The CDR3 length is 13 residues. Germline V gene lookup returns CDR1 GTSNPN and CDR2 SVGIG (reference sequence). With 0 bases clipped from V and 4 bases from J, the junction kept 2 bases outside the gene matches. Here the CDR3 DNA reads TGTGCCTGGAGTGTGACGGGGGGAGAGACCCAGTACTTC. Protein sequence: CAWSVTGGETQYF.

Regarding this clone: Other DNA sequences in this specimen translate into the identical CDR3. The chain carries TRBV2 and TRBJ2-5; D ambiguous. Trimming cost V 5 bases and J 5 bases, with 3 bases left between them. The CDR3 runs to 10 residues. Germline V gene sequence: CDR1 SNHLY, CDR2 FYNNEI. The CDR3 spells CASSRETQYF. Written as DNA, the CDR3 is TGTGCCAGCAGTCGGGAGACCCAGTACTTC. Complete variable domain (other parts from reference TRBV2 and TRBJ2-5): EPEVTQTPSHQVTQMGQEVILRCVPISNHLYFYWYRQILGQKVEFLVSFYNNEISEKSEIFDDQFSVERPDGSNFTLKIRSTKLEDSAMYFCASSRETQYFGPGTRLLVL.

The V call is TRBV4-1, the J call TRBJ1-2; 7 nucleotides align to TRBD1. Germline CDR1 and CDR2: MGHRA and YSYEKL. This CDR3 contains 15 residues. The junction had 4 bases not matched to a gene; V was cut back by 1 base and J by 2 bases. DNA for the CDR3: TGCGCCAGCAGCCAAGGCGAGACAGGGAACTATGGCTACACCTTC. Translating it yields CASSQGETGNYGYTF.

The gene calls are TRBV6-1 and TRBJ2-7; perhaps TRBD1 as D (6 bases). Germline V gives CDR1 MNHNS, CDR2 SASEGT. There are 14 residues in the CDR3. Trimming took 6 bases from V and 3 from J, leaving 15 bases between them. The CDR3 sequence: CASRPGHLIYEQYF. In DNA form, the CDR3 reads TGTGCCAGCAGACCGGGACACCTTATCTACGAGCAGTACTTC.

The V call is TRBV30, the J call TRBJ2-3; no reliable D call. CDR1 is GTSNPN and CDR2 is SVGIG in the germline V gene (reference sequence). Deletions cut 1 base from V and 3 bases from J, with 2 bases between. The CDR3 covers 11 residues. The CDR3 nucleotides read TGTGCCTGGAGTGGGACAGATACGCAGTATTTT. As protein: CAWSGTDTQYF.

CDR3 region: CASSPETGTEAFF. CDR3 nucleotide sequence: TGTGCCAGCAGCCCAGAGACAGGGACTGAAGCTTTCTTT. V is TRBV9 and J is TRBJ1-1; 7 nucleotides align to TRBD1. J was trimmed by 5 bases and V by 4 bases; bases with no gene match: 5. Germline assignment: CDR1 SGDLS and CDR2 YYNGEE. The CDR3 loop spans 13 amino acids.

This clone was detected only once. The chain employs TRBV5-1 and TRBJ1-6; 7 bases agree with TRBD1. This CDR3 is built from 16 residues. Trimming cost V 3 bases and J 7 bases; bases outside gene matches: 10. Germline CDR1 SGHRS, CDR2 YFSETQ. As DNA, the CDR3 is TGCGCCAGCAGCTCAAAGGGACAGCCGGACAATTCACCCCTCCACTTT. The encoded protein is CASSSKGQPDNSPLHF.

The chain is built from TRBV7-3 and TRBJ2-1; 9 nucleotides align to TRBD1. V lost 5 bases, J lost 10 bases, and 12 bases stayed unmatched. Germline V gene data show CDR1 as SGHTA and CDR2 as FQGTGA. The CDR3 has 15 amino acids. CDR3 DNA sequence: TGTGCCAGCAGCCCCGGGACAGGGATTCCGGCGGAGCAGTTCTTC. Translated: CASSPGTGIPAEQFF.

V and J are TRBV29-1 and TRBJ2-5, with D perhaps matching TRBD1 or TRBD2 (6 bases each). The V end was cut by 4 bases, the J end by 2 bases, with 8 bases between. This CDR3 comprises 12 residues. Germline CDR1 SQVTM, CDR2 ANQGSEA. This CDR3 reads CSVGGAQETQYF. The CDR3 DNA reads TGCAGCGTTGGGGGGGCGCAAGAGACCCAGTACTTC.

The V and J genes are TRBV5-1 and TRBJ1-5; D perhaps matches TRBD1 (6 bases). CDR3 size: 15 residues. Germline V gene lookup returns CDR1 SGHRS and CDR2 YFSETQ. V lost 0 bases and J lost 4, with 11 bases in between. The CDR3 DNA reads TGCGCCAGCAGCTTGGTCGGGGGCCTTAATCAGCCCCAGCATTTT. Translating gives CASSLVGGLNQPQHF.